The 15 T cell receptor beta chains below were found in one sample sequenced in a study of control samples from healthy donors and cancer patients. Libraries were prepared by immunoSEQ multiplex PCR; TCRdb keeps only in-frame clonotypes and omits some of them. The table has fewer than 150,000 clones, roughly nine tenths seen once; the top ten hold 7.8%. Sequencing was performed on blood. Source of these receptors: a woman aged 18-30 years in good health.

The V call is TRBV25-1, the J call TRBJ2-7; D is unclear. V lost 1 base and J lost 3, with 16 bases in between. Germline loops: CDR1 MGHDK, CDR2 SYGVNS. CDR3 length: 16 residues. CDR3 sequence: CASSELSIKGNYEQYF. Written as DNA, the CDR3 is TGTGCCAGCAGTGAATTGAGTATAAAGGGTAACTACGAGCAGTACTTC.

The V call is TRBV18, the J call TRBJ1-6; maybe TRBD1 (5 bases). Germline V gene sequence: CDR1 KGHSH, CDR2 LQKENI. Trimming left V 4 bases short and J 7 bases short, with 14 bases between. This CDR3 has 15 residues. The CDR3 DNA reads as TGTGCCAGCTCACGAACTTCCGACAGAAATTCACCCCTCCACTTT. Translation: CASSRTSDRNSPLHF. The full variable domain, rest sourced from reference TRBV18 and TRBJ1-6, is NAGVMQNPRHLVRRRGQEARLRCSPMKGHSHVYWYRQLPEEGLKFMVYLQKENIIDESGMPKERFSAEFPKEGPSILRIQQVVRGDSAAYFCASSRTSDRNSPLHFGNGTRLTVT.

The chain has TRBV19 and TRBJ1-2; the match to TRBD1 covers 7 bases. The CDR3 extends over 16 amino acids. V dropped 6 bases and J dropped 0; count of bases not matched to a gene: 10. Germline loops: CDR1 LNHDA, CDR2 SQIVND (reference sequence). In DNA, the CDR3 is TGTGCCAGTAGAGGGACAGACCTATATGCTAACTATGGCTACACCTTC. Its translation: CASRGTDLYANYGYTF.

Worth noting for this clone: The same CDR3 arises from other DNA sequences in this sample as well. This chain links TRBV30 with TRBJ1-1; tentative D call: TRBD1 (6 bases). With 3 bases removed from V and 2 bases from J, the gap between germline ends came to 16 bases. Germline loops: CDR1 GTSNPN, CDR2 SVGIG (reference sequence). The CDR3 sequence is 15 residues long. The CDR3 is CAWRGRGGLNTEAFF. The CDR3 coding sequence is TGTGCCTGGAGGGGAAGGGGGGGTCTCAACACTGAAGCTTTCTTT.

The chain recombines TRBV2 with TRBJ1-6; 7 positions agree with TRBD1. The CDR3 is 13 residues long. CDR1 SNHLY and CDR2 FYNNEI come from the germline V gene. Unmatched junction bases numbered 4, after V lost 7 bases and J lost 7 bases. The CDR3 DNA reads TGTGCCAGCATCGCCAGGGGGAATTCACCCCTCCACTTT. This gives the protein CASIARGNSPLHF.

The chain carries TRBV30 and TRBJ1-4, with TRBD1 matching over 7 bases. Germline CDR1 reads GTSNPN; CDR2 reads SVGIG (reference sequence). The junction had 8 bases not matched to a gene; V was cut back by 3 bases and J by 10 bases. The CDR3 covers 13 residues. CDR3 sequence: CAWREGTVGKLFF. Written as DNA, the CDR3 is TGTGCCTGGAGGGAAGGGACAGTAGGAAAACTGTTTTTT.

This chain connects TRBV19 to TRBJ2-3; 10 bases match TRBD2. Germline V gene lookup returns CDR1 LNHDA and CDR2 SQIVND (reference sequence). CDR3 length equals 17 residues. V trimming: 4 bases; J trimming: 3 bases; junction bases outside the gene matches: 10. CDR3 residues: CASSRAWLAGATDTQYF. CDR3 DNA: TGTGCCAGTAGTAGGGCCTGGCTAGCGGGGGCGACAGATACGCAGTATTTT.

CDR3 residues: CASSPPQGRAGTEAFF. The CDR3 nucleotides read TGTGCCAGCTCACCACCGCAGGGACGGGCTGGCACTGAAGCTTTCTTT. V is TRBV18 and J is TRBJ1-1; possible D gene TRBD1, 5 bases. The CDR3 has 16 residues. With 0 bases removed from V and 4 bases from J, the gap between germline ends came to 15 bases. Germline CDR1 KGHSH, CDR2 LQKENI. Full variable domain (missing parts from reference TRBV18 and TRBJ1-1): NAGVMQNPRHLVRRRGQEARLRCSPMKGHSHVYWYRQLPEEGLKFMVYLQKENIIDESGMPKERFSAEFPKEGPSILRIQQVVRGDSAAYFCASSPPQGRAGTEAFFGQGTRLTVV.

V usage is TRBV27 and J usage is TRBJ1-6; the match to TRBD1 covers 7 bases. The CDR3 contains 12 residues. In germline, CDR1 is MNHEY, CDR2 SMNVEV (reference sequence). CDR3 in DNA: TGTGCACCCGGGACAGATAATTCACCCCTCCACTTT. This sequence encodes CAPGTDNSPLHF.

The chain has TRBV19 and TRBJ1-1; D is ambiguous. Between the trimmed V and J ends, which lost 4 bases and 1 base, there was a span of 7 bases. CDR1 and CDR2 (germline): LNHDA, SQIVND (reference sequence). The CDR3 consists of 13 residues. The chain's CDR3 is CASSKMENTEAFF. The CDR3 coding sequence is TGTGCCAGTAGTAAAATGGAGAACACTGAAGCTTTCTTT.

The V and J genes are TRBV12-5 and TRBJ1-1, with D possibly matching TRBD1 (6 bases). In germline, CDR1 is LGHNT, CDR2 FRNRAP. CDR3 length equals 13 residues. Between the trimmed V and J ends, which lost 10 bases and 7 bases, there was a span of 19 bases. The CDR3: CAIEQGRYGEAFF. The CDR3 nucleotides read TGTGCTATAGAACAGGGCCGATACGGTGAAGCTTTCTTT.

For the CDR3, the DNA is TGTGCCAGCAGTGAAGCGACGAGGGGAGCTTGGATTCAGTACTTC. Translation gives CASSEATRGAWIQYF. The genes are TRBV6-1 and TRBJ2-4; D is possibly TRBD1 or TRBD2 (5 bases each). This CDR3 region has 15 residues. Per germline, CDR1 MNHNS and CDR2 SASEGT. V lost 0 bases and J lost 10, with 16 bases in between.

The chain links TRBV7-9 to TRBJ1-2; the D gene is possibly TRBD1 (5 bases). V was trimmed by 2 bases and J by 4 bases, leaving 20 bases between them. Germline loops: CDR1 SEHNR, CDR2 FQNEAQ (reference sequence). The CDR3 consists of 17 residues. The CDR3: CASSLKSGVDSSYGYTF. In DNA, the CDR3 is TGTGCCAGCAGCTTAAAAAGCGGCGTCGACAGCTCCTATGGCTACACCTTC.

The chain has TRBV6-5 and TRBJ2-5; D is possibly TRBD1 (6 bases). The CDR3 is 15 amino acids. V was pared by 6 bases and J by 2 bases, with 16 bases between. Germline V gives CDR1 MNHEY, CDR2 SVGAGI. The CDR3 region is CASRTRRDKQETQYF. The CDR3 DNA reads TGTGCCAGCAGAACACGCCGGGACAAGCAAGAGACCCAGTACTTC.

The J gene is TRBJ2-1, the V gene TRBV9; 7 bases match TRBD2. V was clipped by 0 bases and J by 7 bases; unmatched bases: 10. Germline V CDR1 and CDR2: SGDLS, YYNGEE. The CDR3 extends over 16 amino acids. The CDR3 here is CASSVVGRGAVNEQFF. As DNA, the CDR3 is TGTGCCAGCAGCGTAGTTGGGAGGGGCGCAGTTAATGAGCAGTTCTTC.